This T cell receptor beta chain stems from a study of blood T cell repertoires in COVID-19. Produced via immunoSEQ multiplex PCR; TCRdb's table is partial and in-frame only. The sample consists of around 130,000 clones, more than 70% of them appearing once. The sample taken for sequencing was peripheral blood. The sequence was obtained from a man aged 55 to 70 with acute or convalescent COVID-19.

CDR3 residues: CASSLNLDGTYEQYF. In nucleotides, the CDR3 is TGTGCCAGCAGCTTAAATTTGGACGGGACCTACGAGCAGTACTTC. This chain connects TRBV11-2 to TRBJ2-7; the D gene is possibly TRBD2 (5 bases). Germline CDR1 SGHAT, CDR2 FQNNGV. This CDR3 contains 15 residues. V shed 2 bases and J shed 2 bases, with 13 bases lying between them.